This T cell receptor (beta chain) emerged from a study of siplizumab effects on memory and regulatory T cells. Study results and limitations: Left unconfirmed was the suppressive function of proliferating Tregs from siplizumab cultures.

Germline V CDR1 and CDR2: MNHEY, SMNVEV (reference sequence). V shed 3 bases and J shed 5 bases, with 7 bases lying between them. This CDR3 is 13 amino acids long. Turning to this clone: Its cognate antigen is unknown. The sample has other DNA sequences that encode this CDR3 too.

Clones were read by immunoSEQ multiplex PCR, and TCRdb kept only the in-frame ones, dropping some. The data hold approximately 65,000 clones, with 75% to 90% observed a single time. The sample taken for sequencing was memory CD4+ T cells sorted from blood. The receptor was isolated from a human donor in good health. The chain employs TRBV27 and TRBJ2-2; D remains unclear. CDR3 sequence reads: CASSFGRTGELFF. Written as DNA, the CDR3 is TGTGCCAGCAGTTTCGGTAGAACCGGGGAGCTGTTTTTT.